The next 27 T cell receptor beta chains were all read from a single sample in a study of cytomegalovirus exposure and HLA in healthy donors. PCR involved 60 Vbeta and 13 Jbeta primers. Method: immunoSEQ multiplex PCR; TCRdb's copy keeps in-frame clones and lacks some. The sample includes approximately 50,000 clones, about 80% of them seen just once. The sample taken for sequencing was PBMCs. The receptor source for this set is a man aged 25-45 years in good health and CMV-seronegative.

The J gene is TRBJ1-2, the V gene TRBV7-9; D might be TRBD1 (5 bases). From germline, CDR1 is SEHNR and CDR2 FQNEAQ (reference sequence). Trimming pared 5 bases from V and 8 bases from J, leaving 21 bases between. This CDR3 region has 15 residues. This CDR3 reads CASSPYVGSEGGYTF. DNA of the CDR3: TGTGCCAGCAGCCCTTACGTAGGGTCGGAGGGGGGCTACACCTTC.

This chain uses TRBV6-5 with TRBJ2-2; no definite D call. Trimming left V 0 bases short and J 3 bases short, with 11 bases between. The germline gives CDR1 MNHEY, CDR2 SVGAGI. This CDR3 spans 16 amino acids. The CDR3 DNA sequence: TGTGCCAGCAGTTACTCACTCATTTCCGACACCGGGGAGCTGTTTTTT. Its translation is CASSYSLISDTGELFF.

The chain links TRBV9 to TRBJ2-7; TRBD2 matches 10 bases. CDR1 SGDLS and CDR2 YYNGEE come from the germline V gene. CDR3 length: 15 residues. Trimming cost V 3 bases and J 6 bases; bases outside gene matches: 9. This CDR3 reads CASSATGTSDLEQYF. The CDR3 DNA follows: TGTGCCAGCAGCGCCACCGGGACTAGCGACCTCGAGCAGTACTTC.

The chain uses TRBV4-3 and TRBJ1-5, with D possibly matching TRBD1 (5 bases). V was shortened by 1 base and J by 5 bases, with 15 bases between the two germline ends. Germline V lookup: CDR1 LGHNA, CDR2 YSLEER. The CDR3 consists of 16 residues. CDR3 sequence: CASSQALGQGHQPQHF. In DNA form, the CDR3 reads TGCGCCAGCAGCCAAGCCTTGGGGCAGGGTCATCAGCCCCAGCATTTT.

This clone was seen a few times. The chain links TRBV6-6 to TRBJ2-3, with TRBD2 matching 10 bases. The CDR3 totals 15 residues. V dropped 6 bases and J dropped 5; count of bases not matched to a gene: 8. Germline values: CDR1 MNHNY, CDR2 SVGAGI (reference sequence). The DNA of the CDR3 is TGTGCCAGCAGCCCCCTAGCGGGGGTAGGAGATACGCAGTATTTT. Its translation: CASSPLAGVGDTQYF.

This sequence joins TRBV11-2 and TRBJ1-2; D unclear. Germline CDR1 SGHAT, CDR2 FQNNGV. Trimming shortened V by 5 bases and J by 3 bases, and 10 bases separated the two germline ends. This CDR3 has 13 amino acids. The CDR3 bases are TGTGCCAGCAGCCCTCCCCGGGACTATGGCTACACCTTC. Residues: CASSPPRDYGYTF. Variable domain in full (rest from reference TRBV11-2 and TRBJ1-2): EAGVAQSPRYKIIEKRQSVAFWCNPISGHATLYWYQQILGQGPKLLIQFQNNGVVDDSQLPKDRFSAERLKGVDSTLKIQPAKLEDSAVYLCASSPPRDYGYTFGSGTRLTVV.

In its sample, this clone ranks as medium-sized. The V gene is TRBV6-4, the J gene TRBJ2-3; TRBD2 matches 7 bases. The germline V gene has CDR1 MRHNA and CDR2 SNTAGT. The CDR3 has 14 amino acids. V lost 3 bases to trimming and J lost 6 bases; unmatched junction nucleotides: 6. As DNA, the CDR3 is TGTGCCAGCAGTGAAGGGGAGGGGTCGGATACGCAGTATTTT. It translates to CASSEGEGSDTQYF.

V usage is TRBV11-2 and J usage is TRBJ2-5; D might be TRBD2 (6 bases). The CDR3 totals 15 residues. Per germline, CDR1 SGHAT and CDR2 FQNNGV. V gave up 4 bases and J gave up 1 base, with 13 bases separating them. The CDR3 spells CASSSRRTIQETQYF. The CDR3 nucleotides are TGTGCCAGCAGCTCGCGGAGGACTATCCAAGAGACCCAGTACTTC.

This clone came up once. The V call is TRBV7-8, the J call TRBJ1-4, with D hard to call. From germline, CDR1 is SGHVS and CDR2 FQNEAQ. The CDR3 length is 15 residues. Trimming stripped 5 bases from V and 3 bases from J, with 13 bases between. The CDR3 bases are TGTGCCAGCAGCACCCAACTTAGTTCTAATGAAAAACTGTTTTTT. It specifies CASSTQLSSNEKLFF.

This chain uses TRBV10-3 with TRBJ2-5, with D maybe TRBD1 (6 bases). The CDR3 loop spans 15 amino acids. Trimming stripped 11 bases from V and 1 base from J, with 20 bases between. Germline V lookup: CDR1 ENHRY, CDR2 SYGVKD. The CDR3 coding sequence is TGTGCCGTCCGGGCTTCGACAGGCATCCAAGAGACCCAGTACTTC. This translates into CAVRASTGIQETQYF.

This chain joins TRBV7-6 and TRBJ2-1, with TRBD1 as a possible D gene (6 bases). This CDR3 region has 15 residues. V shed 5 bases and J shed 7 bases, with 18 bases lying between them. CDR1 and CDR2 (germline): SGHVS, FNYEAQ. In DNA form, the CDR3 reads TGTGCCAGCAGCGCAGGGGCAGACTGGGGTAATGAGCAGTTCTTC. Translated: CASSAGADWGNEQFF.

The chain employs TRBV19 and TRBJ2-2, with 7 positions matching TRBD2. The V gene end was trimmed by 7 bases and the J gene end by 7 bases; junction bases not matched to a gene: 12. CDR1 and CDR2 (germline): LNHDA, SQIVND (reference sequence). This CDR3 has 15 residues. The CDR3 spells CASTRGREVGGELFF. CDR3 DNA: TGTGCCAGTACCCGCGGCCGGGAGGTAGGCGGGGAGCTGTTTTTT.

The genes are TRBV6-1 and TRBJ1-2; 10 positions match TRBD1. The CDR3 runs 14 residues. Looked up from germline, CDR1 is MNHNS and CDR2 is SASEGT. The V segment lost 2 bases and the J segment 8 bases; nucleotides outside the gene matches: 5. The CDR3 region has the DNA TGTGCCAGCAGTGAATGGGGACAGGGGAGCGGCTACACCTTC. The encoded protein is CASSEWGQGSGYTF.

The chain carries TRBV6-5 and TRBJ2-6; possibly TRBD2 for D (5 bases). The CDR3 is made up of 15 amino acids. V was shortened by 2 bases and J by 7 bases, with 12 bases between the two germline ends. In germline, CDR1 is MNHEY, CDR2 SVGAGI. The CDR3 loop is CASSYGSRSANVLTF. As DNA, the CDR3 is TGTGCCAGCAGTTACGGGAGCCGTAGCGCCAACGTCCTGACTTTC.

This rearrangement joins TRBV2 to TRBJ1-3; the match to TRBD1 covers 8 bases. Germline V gives CDR1 SNHLY, CDR2 FYNNEI. The V segment lost 7 bases and the J segment 4 bases; nucleotides outside the gene matches: 9. This CDR3 spans 15 amino acids. As DNA, the CDR3 is TGTGCCAGCAAAGCAGGGGGCGAGCTCGGAAACACCATATATTTT. It translates to CASKAGGELGNTIYF.

The chain couples TRBV7-9 to TRBJ2-7; 10 bases map to TRBD1. The CDR3 is 16 residues long. Germline lookup yields CDR1 SEHNR and CDR2 FQNEAQ (reference sequence). V dropped 5 bases and J dropped 4; count of bases not matched to a gene: 11. CDR3 sequence: CASSPPPGQGLYEQYF. CDR3 in DNA: TGTGCCAGCAGCCCCCCCCCGGGACAGGGGTTATACGAGCAGTACTTC.

This clone was recorded only once. The chain employs TRBV7-8 and TRBJ2-7, with 10 bases lining up with TRBD1. The CDR3 has 14 amino acids. CDR1 and CDR2 (germline): SGHVS, FQNEAQ. Trimming took 4 bases from V and 4 from J; bases not matched to a gene: 4. For the CDR3, the DNA is TGTGCCAGCAGCTCCCGGGACAGGGGTTACGAGCAGTACTTC. This encodes CASSSRDRGYEQYF.

The gene calls are TRBV7-6 and TRBJ2-3; D is unclear. V dropped 5 bases and J dropped 2 bases, with 8 bases sitting between them. This CDR3 is built from 13 residues. CDR1 and CDR2 from the germline V gene are SGHVS and FNYEAQ. CDR3: CASSLSFTDTQYF. The CDR3 DNA sequence: TGTGCCAGCAGCCTCTCTTTCACAGATACGCAGTATTTT.

This clone has just one count. The chain carries TRBV11-3 and TRBJ2-1; 12 nucleotides match TRBD2. V lost 5 bases and J lost 8; bases outside the gene matches: 7. This CDR3 comprises 15 residues. Germline loops: CDR1 SGHNT, CDR2 YENEEA. The CDR3 coding sequence is TGTGCCAGCAGCCCAGGACTAGCGGGGTTGGATGAGCAGTTCTTC. It is translated as CASSPGLAGLDEQFF.

This rearrangement joins TRBV4-3 to TRBJ1-6, with 7 positions matching TRBD1. V lost 1 base and J lost 7; bases outside the gene matches: 4. There are 15 residues in the CDR3. CDR1 LGHNA and CDR2 YSLEER come from the germline V gene. In DNA, the CDR3 is TGCGCCAGCAGCCAAGCGGGACAGCAGAATTCACCCCTCCACTTT. Protein sequence: CASSQAGQQNSPLHF.

The chain is built from TRBV27 and TRBJ1-1; a weak D match, TRBD1 (5 bases). Per germline, CDR1 MNHEY and CDR2 SMNVEV (reference sequence). The CDR3 consists of 13 residues. V lost 4 bases and J lost 7, with 13 bases in between. CDR3 nucleotides: TGTGCCAGCAGTTACCTGGACGGGGGTGAAGCTTTCTTT. Translating it yields CASSYLDGGEAFF.

This clone was seen only a few times. This rearrangement joins TRBV6-4 to TRBJ2-1; D is undetermined. Germline V gene sequence: CDR1 MRHNA, CDR2 SNTAGT. This CDR3 is built from 12 residues. V shed 8 bases and J shed 6 bases, with 11 bases lying between them. DNA of the CDR3: TGTGCCAGCTGGCAAGGCGGCAATGAGCAGTTCTTC. Protein: CASWQGGNEQFF.

This rearrangement joins TRBV6-4 to TRBJ1-2, with 10 bases lining up with TRBD1. V lost 6 bases, J lost 5 bases, and 9 bases stayed unmatched. Germline CDR1 reads MRHNA; CDR2 reads SNTAGT. The CDR3 has 15 amino acids. CDR3 sequence (DNA): TGTGCCAGCAGCGCCGGCGCGGGACAGGGGTATGGCTACACCTTC. Amino acids: CASSAGAGQGYGYTF.

The V gene is TRBV27, the J gene TRBJ2-1, with D possibly TRBD2 on 6 matching bases. Germline loops: CDR1 MNHEY, CDR2 SMNVEV (reference sequence). The CDR3 length is 14 residues. V was cut by 5 bases and J by 4 bases, with 12 bases left in between. DNA of the CDR3: TGTGCCAGCAGTAGTACCGGGACTTACAATGAGCAGTTCTTC. Translated, it gives CASSSTGTYNEQFF.

This chain uses TRBV7-8 with TRBJ1-5, with a tentative D call TRBD1 (6 bases). Trimming removed 3 bases at V and 0 bases at J, with 21 bases between. There are 19 residues in the CDR3. Germline values: CDR1 SGHVS, CDR2 FQNEAQ. The CDR3 here is CASSFSRDTDRLSNQPQHF. The CDR3 nucleotides are TGTGCCAGCAGCTTCTCCCGGGACACCGACCGCCTTAGCAATCAGCCCCAGCATTTT.

The V call is TRBV5-1, the J call TRBJ2-3, with TRBD1 identical over 12 bases. This CDR3 spans 18 amino acids. V lost 0 bases, J lost 5 bases, and 10 bases stayed unmatched. Germline CDR1 is SGHRS and CDR2 is YFSETQ. CDR3 DNA: TGCGCCAGCAGCTTGGCCCGCCGGGACAGGGGGCATGGAGATACGCAGTATTTT. It yields the protein CASSLARRDRGHGDTQYF. The full variable domain, in which reference TRBV5-1 and TRBJ2-3 provide the parts outside the CDR3, is KAGVTQTPRYLIKTRGQQVTLSCSPISGHRSVSWYQQTPGQGLQFLFEYFSETQRNKGNFPGRFSGRQFSNSRSEMNVSTLELGDSALYLCASSLARRDRGHGDTQYFGPGTRLTVL.

V is TRBV19 and J is TRBJ2-1, with 15 bases matching TRBD2. This CDR3 is 19 amino acids long. Germline CDR1 is LNHDA and CDR2 is SQIVND (reference sequence). Trimming cost V 5 bases and J 1 base; bases outside gene matches: 9. The CDR3 loop reads CASSPGTSGRPLSYNEQFF. In DNA form, the CDR3 reads TGTGCCAGTAGTCCCGGGACTAGCGGGAGGCCCTTATCCTACAATGAGCAGTTCTTC.